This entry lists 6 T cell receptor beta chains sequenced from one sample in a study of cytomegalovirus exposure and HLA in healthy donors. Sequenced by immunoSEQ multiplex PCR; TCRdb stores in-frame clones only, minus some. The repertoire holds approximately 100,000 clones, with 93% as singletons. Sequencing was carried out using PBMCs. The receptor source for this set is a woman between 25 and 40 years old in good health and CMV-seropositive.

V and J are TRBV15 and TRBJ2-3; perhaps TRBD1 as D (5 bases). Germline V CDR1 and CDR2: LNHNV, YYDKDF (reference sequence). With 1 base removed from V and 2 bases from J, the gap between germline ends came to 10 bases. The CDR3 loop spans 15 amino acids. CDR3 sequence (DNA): TGTGCCACCAGCAGAGGTGAAGGGGCCACAGATACGCAGTATTTT. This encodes CATSRGEGATDTQYF.

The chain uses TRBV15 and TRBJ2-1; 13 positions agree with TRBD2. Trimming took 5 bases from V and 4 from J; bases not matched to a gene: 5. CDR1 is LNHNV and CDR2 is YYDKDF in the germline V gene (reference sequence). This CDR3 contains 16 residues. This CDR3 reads CATSGRGLAGYNEQFF. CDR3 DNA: TGTGCCACCAGCGGCCGGGGACTAGCGGGGTACAATGAGCAGTTCTTC.

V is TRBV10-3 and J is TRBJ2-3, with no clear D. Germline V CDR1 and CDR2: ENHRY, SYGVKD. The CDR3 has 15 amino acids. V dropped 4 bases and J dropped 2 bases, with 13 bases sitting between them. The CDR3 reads CAISVGLALTDTQYF. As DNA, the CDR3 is TGTGCCATCAGTGTTGGGTTAGCCCTCACAGATACGCAGTATTTT.

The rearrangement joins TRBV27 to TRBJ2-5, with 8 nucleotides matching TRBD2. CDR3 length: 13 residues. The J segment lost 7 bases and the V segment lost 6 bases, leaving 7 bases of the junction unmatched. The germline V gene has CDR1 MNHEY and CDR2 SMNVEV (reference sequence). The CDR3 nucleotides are TGTGCCAGCAGACACGTCGGGGGGGCGACCCAGTACTTC. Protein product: CASRHVGGATQYF.

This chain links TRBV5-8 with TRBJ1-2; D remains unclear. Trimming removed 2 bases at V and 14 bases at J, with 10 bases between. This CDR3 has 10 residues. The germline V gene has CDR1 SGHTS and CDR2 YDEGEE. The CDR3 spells CASSFLSSTF. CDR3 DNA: TGTGCCAGCAGCTTTCTTTCTTCTACCTTC.

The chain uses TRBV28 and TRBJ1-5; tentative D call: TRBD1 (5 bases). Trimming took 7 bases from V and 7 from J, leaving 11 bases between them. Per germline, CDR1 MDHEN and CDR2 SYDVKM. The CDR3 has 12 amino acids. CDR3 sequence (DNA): TGTGCCAGCACCCAGGGTTTCCAGCCCCAGCATTTT. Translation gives CASTQGFQPQHF.